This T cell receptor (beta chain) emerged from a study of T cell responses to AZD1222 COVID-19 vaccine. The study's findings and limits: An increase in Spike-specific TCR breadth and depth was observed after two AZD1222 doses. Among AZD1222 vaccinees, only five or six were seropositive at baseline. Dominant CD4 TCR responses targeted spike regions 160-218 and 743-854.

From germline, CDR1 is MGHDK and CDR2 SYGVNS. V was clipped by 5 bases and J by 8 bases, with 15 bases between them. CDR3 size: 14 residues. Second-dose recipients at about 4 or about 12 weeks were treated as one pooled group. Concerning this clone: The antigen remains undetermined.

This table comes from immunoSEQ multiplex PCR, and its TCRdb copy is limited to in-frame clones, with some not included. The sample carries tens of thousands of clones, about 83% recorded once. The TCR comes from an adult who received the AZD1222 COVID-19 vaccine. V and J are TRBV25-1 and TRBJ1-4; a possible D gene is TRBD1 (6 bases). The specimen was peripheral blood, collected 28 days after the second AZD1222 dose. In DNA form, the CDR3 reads TGTGCCAGCAGTTTAGGGGGGGTGAGGGAAAAACTGTTTTTT. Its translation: CASSLGGVREKLFF.